The 18 T cell receptor beta chains below come from one sample, sequenced in a study of beta chain features in type 1 diabetes. Every isolated RNA sample was fully reverse transcribed, so sequencing captured expressed TCRB transcripts. Assay used: immunoSEQ multiplex PCR; TCRdb lists only in-frame clones, some missing. The sample records roughly 150,000 clones, around 63% being singletons. These TCRs are of unknown antigen specificity. Whole-study findings and limits: Shorter TCRB CDR3s, moderately but significantly so, marked every one of the four CD4+ subsets in Type 1 diabetes patients.

The material sequenced was naive CD4+ T cells from blood. These receptors all stem from a man younger than 45 with type 1 diabetes.

This chain uses TRBV25-1 with TRBJ2-1; D is unresolved. V dropped 4 bases and J dropped 10 bases, with 11 bases sitting between them. The CDR3 spans 12 residues. Germline V gene sequence: CDR1 MGHDK, CDR2 SYGVNS. In DNA, the CDR3 is TGTGCCAGCAGTGCTCCCACCCTGGAGCAGTTCTTC. It is translated as CASSAPTLEQFF.

The chain has TRBV9 and TRBJ1-4; D remains unclear. V lost 3 bases, J lost 0 bases, and 6 bases lay in between. The length of the CDR3 is 14 residues. Germline V gene sequence: CDR1 SGDLS, CDR2 YYNGEE. The CDR3 reads CASSAGATNEKLFF. The CDR3 DNA sequence: TGTGCCAGCAGCGCCGGCGCAACTAATGAAAAACTGTTTTTT.

Only a few counts were recorded for this clone. The gene calls are TRBV29-1 and TRBJ2-5, with D perhaps TRBD1 (6 bases). Germline V gene lookup returns CDR1 SQVTM and CDR2 ANQGSEA. This CDR3 has 14 amino acids. The ends were cut back, 7 bases at V and 1 base at J, with 16 bases in the middle. The CDR3 spells CSALQGLIQETQYF. For the CDR3, the DNA is TGCAGCGCGTTACAGGGTTTGATCCAAGAGACCCAGTACTTC.

This clone was observed a handful of times. The chain is built from TRBV7-2 and TRBJ2-5; no clear D gene. This CDR3 region has 12 residues. Germline V gives CDR1 SGHTA, CDR2 FQGNSA. V shed 2 bases and J shed 4 bases, with 5 bases lying between them. The CDR3 DNA follows: TGTGCCAGCAGCTTATTTTTAGAGACCCAGTACTTC. This gives the protein CASSLFLETQYF. The complete variable domain, with remaining parts taken from reference TRBV7-2 and TRBJ2-5, reads GAGVSQSPSNKVTEKGKDVELRCDPISGHTALYWYRQSLGQGLEFLIYFQGNSAPDKSGLPSDRFSAERTGGSVSTLTIQRTQQEDSAVYLCASSLFLETQYFGPGTRLLVL.

This clone turned up a few times. The gene calls are TRBV2 and TRBJ2-1; 7 bases agree with TRBD1. V shed 6 bases and J 6 bases; nucleotides not matched to a gene: 5. The V gene's germline CDR1 is SNHLY and CDR2 FYNNEI. This CDR3 region has 13 residues. The CDR3 here is CASSMDRINEQFF. As DNA, the CDR3 is TGTGCCAGCAGCATGGACAGGATCAATGAGCAGTTCTTC. Full variable domain (remainder filled in from reference TRBV2 and TRBJ2-1): EPEVTQTPSHQVTQMGQEVILRCVPISNHLYFYWYRQILGQKVEFLVSFYNNEISEKSEIFDDQFSVERPDGSNFTLKIRSTKLEDSAMYFCASSMDRINEQFFGPGTRLTVL.

The V call is TRBV29-1, the J call TRBJ1-2; the D is unclear. The CDR3 is 13 residues long. Trimming cost V 7 bases and J 8 bases, with 20 bases left between them. Germline V gene lookup returns CDR1 SQVTM and CDR2 ANQGSEA. CDR3 residues: CSAEDSTTAGYTF. The CDR3 nucleotides are TGCAGCGCCGAGGACTCTACTACAGCCGGCTACACCTTC.

The V and J genes are TRBV6-5 and TRBJ2-7; D is ambiguous. Trimming took off 0 bases at V and 6 bases at J, with 3 bases between the two ends. The V gene's germline CDR1 is MNHEY and CDR2 SVGAGI. The CDR3 extends over 11 amino acids. CDR3 DNA: TGTGCCAGCAGTTACTCATCCGAGCAGTACTTC. Translated: CASSYSSEQYF.

The chain has TRBV6-6 and TRBJ2-3; possibly TRBD1 for D (5 bases). This CDR3 spans 14 amino acids. Per germline, CDR1 MNHNY and CDR2 SVGAGI (reference sequence). Deletions cut 1 base from V and 1 base from J, with 6 bases between. CDR3 sequence: CASSYLTGTDTQYF. The CDR3 DNA sequence: TGTGCCAGCAGTTACTTGACAGGCACAGATACGCAGTATTTT.

V gene TRBV4-3 combines with J gene TRBJ2-3; D remains ambiguous. The germline V gene encodes CDR1 LGHNA and CDR2 YSLEER. V lost 2 bases, J lost 4 bases, and 7 bases lay in between. This CDR3 region has 13 residues. CDR3 loop: CASSQSVADTQYF. CDR3 DNA: TGCGCCAGCAGCCAATCGGTGGCAGATACGCAGTATTTT.

The V gene is TRBV5-1, the J gene TRBJ2-3; D is ambiguous. The CDR3 runs 12 residues. CDR1 is SGHRS and CDR2 is YFSETQ in the germline V gene. V lost 1 base and J 6 bases, leaving 6 bases between the germline ends. The CDR3 DNA reads TGCGCCAGCAGCTTGACGACGGATACGCAGTATTTT. Its translation is CASSLTTDTQYF.

This rearrangement joins TRBV29-1 to TRBJ1-5; tentatively, D is TRBD1 (6 bases). V lost 3 bases to trimming and J lost 4 bases, with 13 bases between them. The CDR3 is 14 amino acids. Per germline, CDR1 SQVTM and CDR2 ANQGSEA. Here the CDR3 DNA reads TGCAGCGTTGAGTACAGGGCGCTTAATCAGCCCCAGCATTTT. This translates into CSVEYRALNQPQHF. Full variable domain (remainder filled in from reference TRBV29-1 and TRBJ1-5): SAVISQKPSRDICQRGTSLTIQCQVDSQVTMMFWYRQQPGQSLTLIATANQGSEATYESGFVIDKFPISRPNLTFSTLTVSNMSPEDSSIYLCSVEYRALNQPQHFGDGTRLSIL.

The V and J genes are TRBV4-3 and TRBJ1-2, with D possibly matching TRBD1 (6 bases). Germline assignment: CDR1 LGHNA and CDR2 YSLEER. The V end was cut by 0 bases, the J end by 4 bases, with 15 bases between. The CDR3 contains 16 residues. This CDR3 reads CASSQDGRGAAYGYTF. The CDR3 nucleotides read TGCGCCAGCAGCCAAGATGGCAGGGGCGCGGCCTATGGCTACACCTTC.

Only a few counts were recorded for this clone. The CDR3, as DNA: TGCAGCGTTCAGGGCCCCGAAGCTTTCTTT. Protein product: CSVQGPEAFF. V gene TRBV29-1 combines with J gene TRBJ1-1; a possible D gene is TRBD1 (5 bases). V lost 5 bases to trimming and J lost 8 bases, with 9 bases between them. Per the germline V gene, CDR1 is SQVTM and CDR2 is ANQGSEA. The length of the CDR3 is 10 residues.

The V and J genes are TRBV7-8 and TRBJ2-7, with 12 bases fitting TRBD2. CDR1 SGHVS and CDR2 FQNEAQ come from the germline V gene. The CDR3 contains 16 residues. Trimming took 1 base from V and 0 from J; bases not matched to a gene: 1. CDR3 loop: CASSLGGLAGSYEQYF. The CDR3 DNA sequence: TGTGCCAGCAGCTTAGGGGGACTAGCGGGCTCCTACGAGCAGTACTTC.

This chain uses TRBV28 with TRBJ1-2; the D is unclear. This CDR3 has 12 residues. In germline, CDR1 is MDHEN, CDR2 SYDVKM. The V end lost 5 bases, the J end lost 4 bases, and 8 bases lay between the germline ends. CDR3 region: CASSPLTYGYTF. The DNA of the CDR3 is TGTGCCAGCAGTCCCCTCACCTATGGCTACACCTTC.

The chain's CDR3 is CASRLGHSNEQYF. The CDR3 DNA sequence: TGTGCCAGCAGGTTGGGACATAGCAACGAGCAGTACTTC. The chain has TRBV7-2 and TRBJ2-7; a possible D gene is TRBD1 (6 bases). CDR3 length: 13 residues. Trimming took off 6 bases at V and 5 bases at J, with 14 bases between the two ends. CDR1 and CDR2 (germline): SGHTA, FQGNSA. Drawing the rest from reference TRBV7-2 and TRBJ2-7, the complete variable domain is GAGVSQSPSNKVTEKGKDVELRCDPISGHTALYWYRQSLGQGLEFLIYFQGNSAPDKSGLPSDRFSAERTGGSVSTLTIQRTQQEDSAVYLCASRLGHSNEQYFGPGTRLTVT.

The J gene is TRBJ2-5, the V gene TRBV30; D is undetermined. CDR1 is GTSNPN and CDR2 is SVGIG in the germline V gene (reference sequence). V was cut by 2 bases and J by 4 bases, with 17 bases left in between. This CDR3 contains 15 residues. CDR3: CAWSLGFLSLETQYF. The DNA for the CDR3 is TGTGCCTGGAGTTTGGGCTTCCTTTCTTTAGAGACCCAGTACTTC. Together with reference TRBV30 and TRBJ2-5, the CDR3 gives the full variable domain: SQTIHQWPATLVQPVGSPLSLECTVEGTSNPNLYWYRQAAGRGLQLLFYSVGIGQISSEVPQNLSASRPQDRQFILSSKKLLLSDSGFYLCAWSLGFLSLETQYFGPGTRLLVL.

This clone was seen a single time. The V and J genes are TRBV28 and TRBJ2-7; possible D gene TRBD1, 5 bases. The germline CDR1 and CDR2 sequences are MDHEN and SYDVKM. Between the trimmed V and J ends, which lost 3 bases and 0 bases, there was a span of 15 bases. This CDR3 spans 16 amino acids. The DNA of the CDR3 is TGTGCCAGCAGTTTCCCCCAGGGCATGAGCTCCTACGAGCAGTACTTC. It codes for CASSFPQGMSSYEQYF.